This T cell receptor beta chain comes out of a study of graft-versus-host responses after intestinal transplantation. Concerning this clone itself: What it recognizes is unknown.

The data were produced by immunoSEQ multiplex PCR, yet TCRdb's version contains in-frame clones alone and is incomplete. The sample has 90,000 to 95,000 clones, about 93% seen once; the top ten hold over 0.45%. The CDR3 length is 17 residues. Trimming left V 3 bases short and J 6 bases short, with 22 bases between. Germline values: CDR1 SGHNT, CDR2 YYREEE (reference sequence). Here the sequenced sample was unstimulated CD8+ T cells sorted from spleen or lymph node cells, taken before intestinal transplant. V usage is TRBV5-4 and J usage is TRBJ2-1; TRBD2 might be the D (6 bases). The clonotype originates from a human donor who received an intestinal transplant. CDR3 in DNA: TGTGCCAGCAGCTCAGGGCTAGCCCCGGGGGACCCCAATGAGCAGTTCTTC. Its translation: CASSSGLAPGDPNEQFF.